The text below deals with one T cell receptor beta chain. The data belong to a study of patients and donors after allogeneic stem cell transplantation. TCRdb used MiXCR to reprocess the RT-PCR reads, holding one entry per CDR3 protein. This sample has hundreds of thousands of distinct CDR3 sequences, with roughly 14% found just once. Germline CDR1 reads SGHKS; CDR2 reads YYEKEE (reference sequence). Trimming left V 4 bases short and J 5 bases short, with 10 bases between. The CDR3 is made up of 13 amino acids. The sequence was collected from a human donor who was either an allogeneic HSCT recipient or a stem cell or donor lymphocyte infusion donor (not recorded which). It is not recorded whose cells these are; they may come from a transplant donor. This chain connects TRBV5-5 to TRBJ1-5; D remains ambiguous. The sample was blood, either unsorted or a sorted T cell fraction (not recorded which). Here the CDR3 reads CASSLEGHQPQHF. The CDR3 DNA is TGTGCCAGCAGCCTAGAGGGCCATCAGCCCCAGCATTTT.